This T cell receptor beta chain was sequenced in a study of cytomegalovirus exposure and HLA in healthy donors. For this clone: Its antigen remains unknown.

The CDR3 covers 21 residues. Both 60 Vbeta primers and 13 Jbeta primers went into the PCR. Method: immunoSEQ multiplex PCR; TCRdb's copy keeps in-frame clones and lacks some. Of approximately 74,000 clones listed, roughly 63% were seen once; the top ten hold approximately 5.8%. Findings and limits, study-wide: TCR beta V segments were, for the most part, productive about 87% or about 30% of the time in an earlier analysis. An observed cluster of highly shared sequence variants was recorded as a likely sequencing artifact.

This chain uses TRBV1 with TRBJ2-1; the table's D gene call, TRBD1, was not cross checked with the DNA. TRBV1 is classified as a pseudogene. The sequence came from a man aged 30-40 years in good health and CMV-seropositive. Input material: PBMCs. This CDR3 is CTSSQDSGTEGFPSSYNEQFF. In DNA, the CDR3 is TGCACCAGCAGCCAAGATTCCGGGACAGAGGGGTTCCCGAGCTCCTACAATGAGCAGTTCTTC.